The 17 T cell receptor beta chains listed next were all sequenced from one sample in a study of cytomegalovirus exposure and HLA in healthy donors. 60 Vbeta and 13 Jbeta primers were used in PCR. The repertoire was sequenced with immunoSEQ multiplex PCR; TCRdb's copy has only in-frame clones and lacks some. The top ten clones hold roughly 14% of a sample with roughly 87,000 clones, 75% to 85% of them seen once. The sample was PBMCs. The receptors were gathered from a woman aged 40-49 years in good health and CMV-seropositive.

The rearrangement joins TRBV5-6 to TRBJ1-2; possibly TRBD1 for D (6 bases). The V end lost 0 bases, the J end lost 9 bases, and 9 bases lay between the germline ends. Germline loops: CDR1 SGHDT, CDR2 YYEEEE. CDR3 length equals 12 residues. CDR3 residues: CASSLVQGSYTF. The CDR3 DNA is TGTGCCAGCAGCTTGGTCCAGGGGAGCTACACCTTC.

Only a few counts were recorded for this clone. This rearrangement joins TRBV6-6 to TRBJ1-5; D gene ambiguous. The germline V gene encodes CDR1 MNHNY and CDR2 SVGAGI (reference sequence). This CDR3 has 13 residues. The V end was cut by 7 bases, the J end by 2 bases, with 9 bases between. The CDR3: CASKRLGNQPQHF. The CDR3 DNA sequence: TGTGCCAGCAAGAGGCTTGGCAATCAGCCCCAGCATTTT.

V and J are TRBV7-6 and TRBJ1-1; possible D gene TRBD1, 5 bases. Trimming took off 1 base at V and 4 bases at J, with 13 bases between the two ends. Germline V gene lookup returns CDR1 SGHVS and CDR2 FNYEAQ. CDR3 length equals 15 residues. As DNA, the CDR3 is TGTGCCAGCAGCTTAGGCCCTCAGGGAGGCACTGAAGCTTTCTTT. This codes for CASSLGPQGGTEAFF.

This clone rates as large. The J gene is TRBJ1-5, the V gene TRBV19, with D unresolved. V was clipped by 2 bases and J by 4 bases, with 6 bases between them. Germline V gene data show CDR1 as LNHDA and CDR2 as SQIVND (reference sequence). This CDR3 is built from 13 residues. CDR3 residues: CASSITENQPQHF. The CDR3 bases are TGTGCCAGTAGTATAACAGAGAATCAGCCCCAGCATTTT.

In nucleotides, the CDR3 is TGTGCCAGCTCTCCCGCTAGCAGGACAGGGGACGGCTACACCTTC. It is translated as CASSPASRTGDGYTF. The chain combines TRBV18 with TRBJ1-2; TRBD1 matches 9 bases. The germline CDR1 and CDR2 sequences are KGHSH and LQKENI. CDR3 size: 15 residues. Trimming removed 6 bases from V and 8 bases from J; junction bases left unmatched: 13.

The chain couples TRBV23-1 to TRBJ1-4; a weak D match, TRBD1 (5 bases). TRBV23-1 is an ORF, with its function uncertain. The ends were cut back, 9 bases at V and 8 bases at J, with 10 bases in the middle. The CDR3 is 11 residues long. CDR3 DNA: TGCGCCAGTGCCGGGGGAGAAAAACTGTTTTTT. This codes for CASAGGEKLFF.

The genes are TRBV9 and TRBJ2-3, with 8 bases aligning to TRBD2. Losses at the gene ends were 4 bases for V and 2 bases for J; bases not matched to a gene: 9. Germline CDR1 reads SGDLS; CDR2 reads YYNGEE. The CDR3 is 16 residues long. The DNA for the CDR3 is TGTGCCAGCAGCTCCTGGACTAGCACCTCCACAGATACGCAGTATTTT. Its protein product is CASSSWTSTSTDTQYF.

J is TRBJ1-2 and V is TRBV15; 12 bases fit TRBD1. The V gene end was trimmed by 1 base and the J gene end by 8 bases; junction bases not matched to a gene: 8. Germline loops: CDR1 LNHNV, CDR2 YYDKDF (reference sequence). This CDR3 is 16 amino acids long. CDR3 DNA: TGTGCCACCAGCAGAGTGGGGACAGGGGGCGCGAAAGGCTACACCTTC. Translated, it gives CATSRVGTGGAKGYTF.

This clone was seen just once. The chain uses TRBV11-2 and TRBJ2-1; 7 nucleotides align to TRBD1. Germline CDR1 and CDR2: SGHAT and FQNNGV. There are 16 residues in the CDR3. V dropped 0 bases and J dropped 4; count of bases not matched to a gene: 6. The CDR3 DNA sequence: TGTGCCAGCAGCTTAGATCGGTTCAGGGGGTACAATGAGCAGTTCTTC. Translated: CASSLDRFRGYNEQFF.

CDR3 region: CAWSRVRTSGANVLTF. The CDR3 nucleotides are TGTGCCTGGAGCAGGGTTCGGACCTCTGGGGCCAACGTCCTGACTTTC. The chain has TRBV30 and TRBJ2-6; TRBD1 might be the D (5 bases). V gave up 3 bases and J gave up 0 bases, with 12 bases separating them. CDR1 GTSNPN and CDR2 SVGIG come from the germline V gene (reference sequence). The length of the CDR3 is 16 residues.

In DNA form, the CDR3 reads TGTGCCAGCCGCCCGACAGGGGGCCAATCACCCCTCCACTTT. This gives the protein CASRPTGGQSPLHF. This chain uses TRBV25-1 with TRBJ1-6, with 10 bases matching TRBD1. V was pared by 8 bases and J by 10 bases, with 8 bases of the junction left unmatched. CDR1 MGHDK and CDR2 SYGVNS come from the germline V gene. The CDR3 runs to 14 residues.

The rearrangement joins TRBV19 to TRBJ2-1; TRBD1 agrees at 7 bases. CDR1 and CDR2 (germline): LNHDA, SQIVND (reference sequence). This CDR3 is 15 amino acids long. Losses at the gene ends were 6 bases for V and 1 base for J; bases not matched to a gene: 6. The CDR3 DNA is TGTGCCAGTAGCGACAGGGCCCAGTCCTACAATGAGCAGTTCTTC. Its translation: CASSDRAQSYNEQFF. The variable domain in full, with the rest retrieved from reference TRBV19 and TRBJ2-1, is DGGITQSPKYLFRKEGQNVTLSCEQNLNHDAMYWYRQDPGQGLRLIYYSQIVNDFQKGDIAEGYSVSREKKESFPLTVTSAQKNPTAFYLCASSDRAQSYNEQFFGPGTRLTVL.

The V and J genes are TRBV6-5 and TRBJ1-6, with 8 bases that match TRBD1. The junction had 2 bases not matched to a gene; V was cut back by 6 bases and J by 4 bases. Germline values: CDR1 MNHEY, CDR2 SVGAGI. The CDR3 sequence is 14 residues long. The CDR3 DNA sequence: TGTGCCAGCAGGGGGACAGGATATAATTCACCCCTCCACTTT. Translation: CASRGTGYNSPLHF.

This clone was recorded once. The chain is built from TRBV27 and TRBJ2-5, with TRBD2 matching 10 bases. The V gene end was trimmed by 5 bases and the J gene end by 11 bases; junction bases not matched to a gene: 17. Germline V CDR1 and CDR2: MNHEY, SMNVEV (reference sequence). The CDR3 totals 16 residues. CDR3 sequence: CASSVLQAGGPGEQYF. CDR3 nucleotides: TGTGCCAGCAGTGTGCTTCAAGCGGGAGGGCCGGGGGAGCAGTACTTC.

The gene calls are TRBV5-6 and TRBJ2-1; D is unclear. Germline V gene sequence: CDR1 SGHDT, CDR2 YYEEEE. This CDR3 has 12 residues. Trimming took off 4 bases at V and 10 bases at J, with 12 bases between the two ends. CDR3 residues: CASSPALGEQFF. CDR3 sequence (DNA): TGTGCCAGCAGCCCCGCCTTGGGCGAGCAGTTCTTC.

The V call is TRBV28, the J call TRBJ1-5, with D hard to call. The CDR3 spans 14 residues. Germline V gives CDR1 MDHEN, CDR2 SYDVKM. Trimming shortened V by 10 bases and J by 5 bases, and 18 bases separated the two germline ends. In nucleotides, the CDR3 is TGTGCCACCTTGTTTTCGGGATTGGATCAGCCCCAGCATTTT. Its protein is CATLFSGLDQPQHF.

The genes are TRBV6-5 and TRBJ1-2; D is undetermined. Trimming shortened V by 5 bases and J by 7 bases, and 17 bases separated the two germline ends. CDR1 is MNHEY, CDR2 SVGAGI, per germline. The length of the CDR3 is 14 residues. DNA for the CDR3: TGTGCCAGCAGTCGGACCGGGAGAGTGCGTGGCTACACCTTC. Translation: CASSRTGRVRGYTF.